The next 11 T cell receptor beta chains were all read from a single sample in a study of blood T cell repertoires in COVID-19. Sequencing was performed with immunoSEQ multiplex PCR; in TCRdb, only in-frame clones are kept and a portion is missing. Of around 100,000 clones in the sample, more than 60% were seen once. Sequenced sample: peripheral blood. These receptor sequences come from a man between 65 and 85 years old with active or convalescent COVID-19.

The chain carries TRBV6-5 and TRBJ1-2; D is possibly TRBD1 (5 bases). V was cut by 5 bases and J by 2 bases, with 15 bases left in between. The V gene's germline CDR1 is MNHEY and CDR2 SVGAGI. The length of the CDR3 is 15 residues. The CDR3 DNA sequence: TGTGCCAGCAGTCCCCCCGGCGGGGGAAACTATGGCTACACCTTC. It yields the protein CASSPPGGGNYGYTF.

The chain links TRBV4-1 to TRBJ1-2; D may be TRBD1 (5 bases). V was cut by 4 bases and J by 4 bases, with 10 bases left in between. The V gene's germline CDR1 is MGHRA and CDR2 YSYEKL. This CDR3 comprises 13 residues. The CDR3 coding sequence is TGCGCCAGCAGCCCACGACAGCCCTATGGCTACACCTTC. It specifies CASSPRQPYGYTF.

This chain connects TRBV5-5 to TRBJ1-4, with a weak D call TRBD1 (6 bases). Germline-derived CDR1 and CDR2 are SGHKS and YYEKEE (reference sequence). This CDR3 has 18 amino acids. Trimming pared 0 bases from V and 3 bases from J, leaving 18 bases between. This CDR3 is CASSLARRGAPANEKLFF. The CDR3 DNA sequence: TGTGCCAGCAGCTTGGCCAGGCGGGGGGCGCCGGCTAATGAAAAACTGTTTTTT.

This chain links TRBV2 with TRBJ1-4; unclear D gene. The length of the CDR3 is 14 residues. Germline CDR1 and CDR2: SNHLY and FYNNEI. Trimming took 7 bases from V and 4 from J, leaving 13 bases between them. CDR3 in DNA: TGTGCCAGCAAAGTGAGGGAACTTAATGAAAAACTGTTTTTT. Its translation is CASKVRELNEKLFF.

V is TRBV5-4 and J is TRBJ2-5, with 7 bases matching TRBD2. This CDR3 is built from 15 residues. From germline, CDR1 is SGHNT and CDR2 YYREEE (reference sequence). V shed 1 base and J 5 bases; nucleotides not matched to a gene: 8. CDR3 sequence: CASSLSRGGGETQYF. The CDR3 region has the DNA TGTGCCAGCAGCTTGTCTCGCGGGGGTGGGGAGACCCAGTACTTC.

The chain employs TRBV6-6 and TRBJ1-1; D gene unclear. Trimming stripped 0 bases from V and 11 bases from J, with 13 bases between. CDR1 and CDR2 from the germline V gene are MNHNY and SVGAGI (reference sequence). This CDR3 spans 13 amino acids. CDR3 sequence: CASSYSNDARAFF. As DNA, the CDR3 is TGTGCCAGCAGTTACTCAAATGATGCACGGGCTTTCTTT.

This chain connects TRBV19 to TRBJ2-1; TRBD1 aligns across 8 bases. V was clipped by 10 bases and J by 3 bases; unmatched bases: 17. Germline V lookup: CDR1 LNHDA, CDR2 SQIVND (reference sequence). The CDR3 loop spans 17 amino acids. The CDR3 spells CATTGAGGGVNYNEQFF. The CDR3 region has the DNA TGTGCCACAACCGGGGCAGGGGGCGGGGTAAACTACAATGAGCAGTTCTTC.

This sequence joins TRBV18 and TRBJ2-2, with 7 positions matching TRBD1. From germline, CDR1 is KGHSH and CDR2 LQKENI. The CDR3 runs to 16 residues. Losses at the gene ends were 5 bases for V and 0 bases for J; bases not matched to a gene: 6. CDR3 sequence: CASSADRAPNTGELFF. The CDR3 DNA reads as TGTGCCAGCTCAGCCGACAGGGCCCCGAACACCGGGGAGCTGTTTTTT.

The genes are TRBV5-1 and TRBJ2-7, with 7 bases aligning to TRBD1. Germline values: CDR1 SGHRS, CDR2 YFSETQ. This CDR3 is 13 amino acids long. V lost 3 bases to trimming and J lost 3 bases; unmatched junction nucleotides: 3. The CDR3 spells CASSSTGNYEQYF. In DNA form, the CDR3 reads TGCGCCAGCAGCTCGACAGGGAACTACGAGCAGTACTTC.

The gene calls are TRBV11-2 and TRBJ2-1; weak D call: TRBD2 (6 bases). The length of the CDR3 is 14 residues. Trimming pared 2 bases from V and 6 bases from J, leaving 11 bases between. Germline lookup yields CDR1 SGHAT and CDR2 FQNNGV. CDR3 protein: CASSLRDSGNEQFF. CDR3 bases: TGTGCCAGCAGCTTACGTGATAGCGGCAATGAGCAGTTCTTC.

V and J are TRBV19 and TRBJ1-3; D is undetermined. Deletions cut 10 bases from V and 0 bases from J, with 13 bases between. The CDR3 runs to 14 residues. Germline lookup yields CDR1 LNHDA and CDR2 SQIVND (reference sequence). The CDR3: CATSLLYSGNTIYF. CDR3 sequence (DNA): TGTGCCACGTCTTTATTGTACTCTGGAAACACCATATATTTT.